Listed here are 2 T cell receptor beta chains from one sample, sequenced in a study of cytomegalovirus exposure and HLA in healthy donors. Primers: 60 Vbeta forward and 13 Jbeta reverse. Here immunoSEQ multiplex PCR was the method, and the copy in TCRdb shows in-frame clones only, minus some. The data contain 120,000 or so clones, about 83% of them singletons. Sequenced sample: PBMCs. All receptors derive from a woman aged 40 to 50 in good health and CMV-seropositive.

The V call is TRBV30, the J call TRBJ1-2, with D possibly TRBD1 on 6 matching bases. The CDR3 sequence is 13 residues long. V lost 5 bases to trimming and J lost 3 bases, with 13 bases between them. The germline CDR1 and CDR2 sequences are GTSNPN and SVGIG (reference sequence). The chain's CDR3 is CAWRTTGHYGYTF. CDR3 in DNA: TGTGCCTGGCGAACCACAGGGCACTATGGCTACACCTTC.

Turning to this clone: Germline and junction disagree at one end, which may indicate a read error. V usage is TRBV7-2 and J usage is TRBJ1-5, with unresolved D. The germline CDR1 and CDR2 sequences are SGHTA and FQGNSA. The CDR3 is 15 residues long. The CDR3 sequence: CASSFSSESNRPQHF. The CDR3 DNA is TGTGCCAGCAGCTTCTCCTCTGAGAGCAATCGGCCCCAGCATTTT.